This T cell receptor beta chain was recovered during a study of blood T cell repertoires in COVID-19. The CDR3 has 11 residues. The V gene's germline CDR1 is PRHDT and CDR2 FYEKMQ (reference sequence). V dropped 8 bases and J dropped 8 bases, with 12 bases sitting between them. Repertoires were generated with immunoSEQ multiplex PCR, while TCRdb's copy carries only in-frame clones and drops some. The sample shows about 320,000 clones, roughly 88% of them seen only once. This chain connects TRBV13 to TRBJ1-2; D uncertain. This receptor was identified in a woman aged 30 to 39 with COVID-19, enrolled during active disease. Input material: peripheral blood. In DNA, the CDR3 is TGTGCCAGCTTTACGGCAGGAGGCTACACCTTC. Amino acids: CASFTAGGYTF.